Each of the 10 T cell receptor beta chains below was sequenced from the same sample in a study of T-cell reconstitution after alpha-beta-depleted transplantation in children. The authors prepared the TCRbeta library with unique molecular identifiers. TCRdb recomputed calls from the PCR reads with MiXCR, one row per CDR3 protein. The sample shows about a million distinct CDR3 sequences, 25% to 30% of them seen only once. The sequencing used PBMCs, mostly from graft donor cells, collected 360 days after TCRalphabeta/CD19-depleted stem cell transplant. The receptor source for this set is a boy in the first two years of life who had a stem cell transplant for SCID, so the T cells may come from the graft donor.

This clonotype was counted between two and nine times. The V and J genes are TRBV5-1 and TRBJ2-1, with 8 bases matching TRBD2. Trimming took 4 bases from V and 8 from J; bases not matched to a gene: 14. The CDR3 runs to 16 residues. Germline V gene data show CDR1 as SGHRS and CDR2 as YFSETQ. CDR3 sequence: CASSNGGASVIHEQFF. Here the CDR3 DNA reads TGCGCCAGCAGCAACGGGGGGGCCTCAGTTATTCATGAGCAGTTCTTC.

This clonotype was picked up a small number of times. This chain uses TRBV2 with TRBJ2-6; D might be TRBD2 (5 bases). V was pared by 6 bases and J by 0 bases, with 12 bases between. In germline, CDR1 is SNHLY, CDR2 FYNNEI. The CDR3 sequence is 16 residues long. The CDR3 region has the DNA TGTGCCAGCAGGGGCGGGTCACGCTCTGGGGCCAACGTCCTGACTTTC. This codes for CASRGGSRSGANVLTF.

V gene TRBV29-1 combines with J gene TRBJ2-1; TRBD1 matches at 7 bases. The germline CDR1 and CDR2 sequences are SQVTM and ANQGSEA. This CDR3 region has 14 residues. J gave up 2 bases and V 5 bases, and 6 bases lay outside the gene matches. This CDR3 is CSVRKGQTYNEQFF. In DNA, the CDR3 is TGCAGCGTTAGAAAGGGACAGACCTACAATGAGCAGTTCTTC.

This chain uses TRBV2 with TRBJ2-7; no firm D call. The CDR3 is 12 amino acids. In germline, CDR1 is SNHLY, CDR2 FYNNEI. V lost 7 bases to trimming and J lost 2 bases, with 9 bases between them. Here the CDR3 reads CASTEVPYEQYF. CDR3 DNA: TGTGCCAGCACCGAGGTTCCCTACGAGCAGTACTTC.

The sample holds a few counts of this clonotype. The rearrangement uses TRBV12-3 or TRBV12-4 and TRBJ1-2; possibly TRBD1 for D (5 bases). This CDR3 contains 14 residues. V dropped 3 bases and J dropped 4 bases, with 12 bases sitting between them. CDR3 in amino acids: CASSLGGVSYGYTF. The CDR3 DNA is TGTGCCAGCAGTTTGGGGGGGGTTAGCTATGGCTACACCTTC.

The chain joins TRBV29-1 to TRBJ1-1; TRBD1 aligns across 8 bases. The CDR3 has 12 residues. With 8 bases clipped from V and 7 bases from J, the junction kept 9 bases outside the gene matches. CDR1 and CDR2 from the germline V gene are SQVTM and ANQGSEA. The CDR3 spells CSTSTGGIEAFF. The CDR3, as DNA: TGCAGCACCAGTACAGGGGGAATTGAAGCTTTCTTT.

This clonotype was detected a few times. The chain combines TRBV12-3 or TRBV12-4 with TRBJ2-7, with TRBD1 as a possible D gene (6 bases). The CDR3 length is 13 residues. V was cut by 8 bases and J by 7 bases, with 18 bases left in between. The CDR3 coding sequence is TGTGCCAGCGTTAGGGACACCTGGGGGGAGCAGTACTTC. As protein: CASVRDTWGEQYF.

The rearrangement joins TRBV4-3 to TRBJ2-1; D perhaps matches TRBD2 (5 bases). Germline V gene sequence: CDR1 LGHNA, CDR2 YSLEER. CDR3 length equals 17 residues. V was shortened by 4 bases and J by 4 bases, with 20 bases between the two germline ends. CDR3 loop: CASSPHFTRAIYNEQFF. Here the CDR3 DNA reads TGCGCCAGCAGCCCTCATTTTACTAGGGCCATTTACAATGAGCAGTTCTTC.

This chain joins TRBV5-1 and TRBJ1-1, with D perhaps matching TRBD1 (6 bases). Germline assignment: CDR1 SGHRS and CDR2 YFSETQ. The CDR3 has 15 residues. Deletions cut 4 bases from V and 0 bases from J, with 13 bases between. CDR3 residues: CASSIGGTLNTEAFF. CDR3 bases: TGCGCCAGCAGCATTGGAGGGACATTGAACACTGAAGCTTTCTTT.

This clonotype has more than one count but fewer than ten. This chain uses TRBV12-3 or TRBV12-4 with TRBJ2-7; 10 bases match TRBD1. Germline trimming cut 5 bases from V and 5 bases from J; bases unmatched to any gene: 3. The CDR3 covers 13 residues. The CDR3 reads CASSGQGVNEQYF. The CDR3 DNA follows: TGTGCCAGCAGTGGACAGGGGGTTAACGAGCAGTACTTC.